What follows are 8 T cell receptor beta chains derived from one specimen sequenced in a study of neurological immune-mediated disorders. TCRdb itself ran the 5' RACE reads through MiXCR, one entry per CDR3 protein. The sample records 80,000 to 95,000 distinct CDR3 sequences, roughly 3.2% being singletons. The source material was PBMCs. The origin of the receptors is a woman aged 50 to 60 with multiple sclerosis.

This clonotype was seen repeatedly, ten times or more. The J gene is TRBJ1-5, the V gene TRBV4-3; tentative D call: TRBD1 (6 bases). The germline V gene has CDR1 LGHNA and CDR2 YSLEER. V was pared by 0 bases and J by 0 bases, with 15 bases between. This CDR3 has 18 amino acids. CDR3 coding DNA: TGCGCCAGCAGCCAAGACCTCAGGGGCTCCGCTAGCAATCAGCCCCAGCATTTT. Its translation is CASSQDLRGSASNQPQHF.

At least ten counts were recorded for this clonotype. The V and J genes are TRBV7-2 and TRBJ1-1; 7 bases are shared with TRBD1. The junction had 7 bases not matched to a gene; V was cut back by 5 bases and J by 4 bases. This CDR3 spans 14 amino acids. Germline assignment: CDR1 SGHTA and CDR2 FQGNSA. CDR3: CASSLSRGGTEAFF. The CDR3 nucleotides are TGTGCCAGCAGCCTTTCCAGGGGGGGCACTGAAGCTTTCTTT. The entire variable domain, with the rest obtained from reference TRBV7-2 and TRBJ1-1, is as follows: GAGVSQSPSNKVTEKGKDVELRCDPISGHTALYWYRQSLGQGLEFLIYFQGNSAPDKSGLPSDRFSAERTGGSVSTLTIQRTQQEDSAVYLCASSLSRGGTEAFFGQGTRLTVV.

This clonotype came up many times. This chain uses TRBV5-1 with TRBJ2-2; D call uncertain. V was trimmed by 2 bases and J by 4 bases, leaving 6 bases between them. This CDR3 has 13 residues. CDR1 is SGHRS and CDR2 is YFSETQ in the germline V gene. Written as DNA, the CDR3 is TGCGCCAGCAGCTTTGTCGTCACCGGGGAGCTGTTTTTT. Amino acid sequence: CASSFVVTGELFF.

This clonotype was recorded many times. V usage is TRBV7-2 and J usage is TRBJ1-6; D not certain. Trimming took 3 bases from V and 8 from J, leaving 11 bases between them. The CDR3 covers 14 residues. In germline, CDR1 is SGHTA, CDR2 FQGNSA. CDR3 sequence reads: CASSFELRDSPLHF. Written as DNA, the CDR3 is TGTGCCAGCAGCTTCGAGTTAAGGGATTCACCCCTCCACTTT. The variable domain in full, completed from reference TRBV7-2 and TRBJ1-6, reads GAGVSQSPSNKVTEKGKDVELRCDPISGHTALYWYRQSLGQGLEFLIYFQGNSAPDKSGLPSDRFSAERTGGSVSTLTIQRTQQEDSAVYLCASSFELRDSPLHFGNGTRLTVT.

This clonotype was counted at least ten times. The genes are TRBV5-1 and TRBJ1-5, with 7 bases identical to TRBD1. J gave up 6 bases and V 0 bases, and 3 bases lay outside the gene matches. In germline, CDR1 is SGHRS, CDR2 YFSETQ. The CDR3 loop spans 14 amino acids. CDR3 in DNA: TGCGCCAGCAGCTTGGGACAGGGTAGTCAGCCCCAGCATTTT. Translating it yields CASSLGQGSQPQHF.

This clonotype was picked up many times. The genes are TRBV12-3 or TRBV12-4 and TRBJ2-2; 14 bases align to TRBD2. Trimming removed 6 bases from V and 0 bases from J; junction bases left unmatched: 6. The CDR3 loop spans 18 amino acids. The CDR3 reads CASSLTSGGGTNTGELFF. The CDR3 DNA reads as TGTGCCAGCAGCCTGACTAGCGGGGGGGGGACGAACACCGGGGAGCTGTTTTTT.

The sample holds many counts of this clonotype. The chain carries TRBV11-2 and TRBJ2-1; maybe TRBD2 (6 bases). V lost 3 bases to trimming and J lost 5 bases, with 14 bases between them. Germline CDR1 reads SGHAT; CDR2 reads FQNNGV. The CDR3 is 15 residues long. CDR3 sequence reads: CASSFIPGLNNEQFF. CDR3 nucleotide sequence: TGTGCCAGCAGCTTTATCCCGGGACTCAACAATGAGCAGTTCTTC.

This clonotype was detected a few times. The gene calls are TRBV5-1 and TRBJ1-4; D possibly corresponds to TRBD1 (5 bases). The germline V gene encodes CDR1 SGHRS and CDR2 YFSETQ. Trimming pared 1 base from V and 5 bases from J, leaving 9 bases between. The CDR3 covers 14 residues. CDR3 in amino acids: CASSLRAGNEKLFF. CDR3 coding DNA: TGCGCCAGCAGCTTGAGGGCAGGGAATGAAAAACTGTTTTTT.